A selection of T cell receptor beta chains follows, all from one sample in a study of T cell repertoires in cytomegalovirus infection. TCRdb analysed the reads with MiXCR anew, one entry per CDR3 protein. The table lists some 400,000 distinct CDR3 sequences, 30% to 40% of them singletons, with roughly 15% in the top ten. The source material was PBMCs. Source of these receptors: a human donor in good health (CMV status not recorded). Some clones in this sample may be carry-over from other donors' samples. Both conserved end residues are part of each CDR3. The D gene is left open where the match is weak. A row's size may be missing; if present it is once, few, many or a size class.

CDR3 DNA: TGTGCCAGCAGCTTAGGCGGGGGGGCTGAGGGAAATGATCAGTTCTTC
CDR3 protein: CASSLGGGAEGNDQFF
V gene: TRBV7-6
J gene: TRBJ2-1
D gene: TRBD2
clone size: .

CDR3 DNA: TGTGCCAGCAGCCCGGGGGGCCATAACGACCACGAGCAGTACTTC
CDR3 protein: CASSPGGHNDHEQYF
V gene: TRBV6-2/TRBV6-3
J gene: TRBJ2-7
D gene: .
clone size: .

CDR3 DNA: TGTGCCAGCAGTTCTTACAGGACAACTAATGAAAAACTGTTTTTT
CDR3 protein: CASSSYRTTNEKLFF
V gene: TRBV27
J gene: TRBJ1-4
D gene: .
clone size: .

CDR3 DNA: TGTGCCAGTAGTCCCCGCGGGGGGTCTTCCACAGATACGCAGTATTTT
CDR3 protein: CASSPRGGSSTDTQYF
V gene: TRBV19
J gene: TRBJ2-3
D gene: TRBD2
clone size: .

CDR3 DNA: TGTGCCAGCAGCTTAGAGGGTATAGGCCCCTCGGGACTGTTTTTT
CDR3 protein: CASSLEGIGPSGLFF
V gene: TRBV7-2
J gene: TRBJ1-4
D gene: .
clone size: many

CDR3 DNA: TGTGCCAGCAGCTTTGGACAGTCCCAATATGGCTACACCTTC
CDR3 protein: CASSFGQSQYGYTF
V gene: TRBV7-2
J gene: TRBJ1-2
D gene: .
clone size: many

CDR3 DNA: TGTGCCACCAGTGATTCCGGCAGGGGGAACACTGAAGCTTTCTTT
CDR3 protein: CATSDSGRGNTEAFF
V gene: TRBV24-1
J gene: TRBJ1-1
D gene: .
clone size: .

CDR3 DNA: TGTGCCAGTAGTAACCGGGGGGTCTACAATGATCAGTTCTTC
CDR3 protein: CASSNRGVYNDQFF
V gene: TRBV19
J gene: TRBJ2-1
D gene: TRBD2
clone size: .

CDR3 DNA: TGTGCCAGCAGTTTGTCCCGGGGCAATCAGCCCCAGCATTTT
CDR3 protein: CASSLSRGNQPQHF
V gene: TRBV28
J gene: TRBJ1-5
D gene: .
clone size: .

CDR3 DNA: TGTGCCAGCAGCTACCTATCGGGGGCTGAAGCTTTCTTT
CDR3 protein: CASSYLSGAEAFF
V gene: TRBV7-2
J gene: TRBJ1-1
D gene: .
clone size: many

CDR3 DNA: TGTGCCAGCAGCCAAGATGTAAATAGCAATCAGCCCCAGCATTTT
CDR3 protein: CASSQDVNSNQPQHF
V gene: TRBV3-1
J gene: TRBJ1-5
D gene: .
clone size: .

CDR3 DNA: TGTGCCAGCAGCTTAGCGCAGGATAGCGGGGACCACTCCTACGAGCAGTACTTC
CDR3 protein: CASSLAQDSGDHSYEQYF
V gene: TRBV7-8
J gene: TRBJ2-7
D gene: TRBD2
clone size: many

CDR3 DNA: TGCGCCAGCAGCCAAGAGGCTAGCGGGGGTTTCGATGAGCAGTTCTTC
CDR3 protein: CASSQEASGGFDEQFF
V gene: TRBV4-1
J gene: TRBJ2-1
D gene: TRBD2
clone size: many

CDR3 DNA: TGTGCCAGCAGTCTCGGGCTAGCTCGGGATACGCAGTATTTT
CDR3 protein: CASSLGLARDTQYF
V gene: TRBV12-3/TRBV12-4
J gene: TRBJ2-3
D gene: .
clone size: many

CDR3 DNA: TGTGCCAGCACCAACCCAGGGGTAGAGAGGTCTGGTGGCTACACCTTC
CDR3 protein: CASTNPGVERSGGYTF
V gene: TRBV12-3/TRBV12-4
J gene: TRBJ1-2
D gene: .
clone size: .

CDR3 DNA: TGCAGTGCTGGACAGGGTCTTAATACGCAGTATTTT
CDR3 protein: CSAGQGLNTQYF
V gene: TRBV20-1
J gene: TRBJ2-3
D gene: TRBD1
clone size: few

CDR3 DNA: TGTGCCAGCAGCCTGGCGGGGTGGGGGGGCCTCACAGATACGCAGTATTTT
CDR3 protein: CASSLAGWGGLTDTQYF
V gene: TRBV5-6
J gene: TRBJ2-3
D gene: .
clone size: .

CDR3 DNA: TGTGCCAGCAGCCGGATCGGGCCAGATACGCAGTATTTT
CDR3 protein: CASSRIGPDTQYF
V gene: TRBV7-7
J gene: TRBJ2-3
D gene: .
clone size: .

CDR3 DNA: TGTGCCAGCAGCTCCCAAGCTAGGGTGGATGAGCAGTTCTTC
CDR3 protein: CASSSQARVDEQFF
V gene: TRBV7-2
J gene: TRBJ2-1
D gene: .
clone size: many

CDR3 DNA: TGTGCCAGCTCACCGGAGACAGGGGGTTTCTCTGAAGCTTTCTTT
CDR3 protein: CASSPETGGFSEAFF
V gene: TRBV18
J gene: TRBJ1-1
D gene: TRBD1
clone size: .

CDR3 DNA: TGCAGTGCCAACGGTCTTGGGACTGAAGCTTTCTTT
CDR3 protein: CSANGLGTEAFF
V gene: TRBV20-1
J gene: TRBJ1-1
D gene: .
clone size: .

CDR3 DNA: TGTGCCAGCACCGAAGGGTTGATCTCTGGAAACACCATATATTTT
CDR3 protein: CASTEGLISGNTIYF
V gene: TRBV7-8
J gene: TRBJ1-3
D gene: .
clone size: few

CDR3 DNA: TGTGCCAGCAGTTTGGGCCCCCCGACAGGTCTAGCCAAAAACATTCAGTACTTC
CDR3 protein: CASSLGPPTGLAKNIQYF
V gene: TRBV27
J gene: TRBJ2-4
D gene: .
clone size: few

CDR3 DNA: TGTGCCAGCAGTGAACAGGGAAGCCACACCGGGGAGCTGTTTTTT
CDR3 protein: CASSEQGSHTGELFF
V gene: TRBV6-1
J gene: TRBJ2-2
D gene: .
clone size: .

CDR3 DNA: TGCGCCAGCAGCCAAGTGGCTGGGGAAGTTTATAATTCACCCCTCCACTTT
CDR3 protein: CASSQVAGEVYNSPLHF
V gene: TRBV4-1
J gene: TRBJ1-6
D gene: .
clone size: .

CDR3 DNA: TGTGCCAGCAGCGACCATGTAGGGTCCCAAGAGACCCAGTACTTC
CDR3 protein: CASSDHVGSQETQYF
V gene: TRBV7-6
J gene: TRBJ2-5
D gene: .
clone size: few

CDR3 DNA: TGCGCCAGCAGCCAAGAGAGGGGTATCGCCGGGGAGCTGTTTTTT
CDR3 protein: CASSQERGIAGELFF
V gene: TRBV4-1
J gene: TRBJ2-2
D gene: .
clone size: many

CDR3 DNA: TGCGCCAGCAGCCTTACTCCCGGGCCTACCTACGAGCAGTACTTC
CDR3 protein: CASSLTPGPTYEQYF
V gene: TRBV4-1
J gene: TRBJ2-7
D gene: .
clone size: few

CDR3 DNA: TGTGCCAGCACACACAAAGATTATAGCAATCAGCCCCAGCATTTT
CDR3 protein: CASTHKDYSNQPQHF
V gene: TRBV6-2/TRBV6-3
J gene: TRBJ1-5
D gene: .
clone size: few

CDR3 DNA: TGCGCCAGCAGTGAGCCTCCGACGCGGGTGAGTGAGCAGTTCTTC
CDR3 protein: CASSEPPTRVSEQFF
V gene: TRBV10-2
J gene: TRBJ2-1
D gene: .
clone size: few

CDR3 DNA: TGTGCCAGCAGTTTGGATACCTCTGATTTGTACACTGAAGCTTTCTTT
CDR3 protein: CASSLDTSDLYTEAFF
V gene: TRBV28
J gene: TRBJ1-1
D gene: .
clone size: .

CDR3 DNA: TGTGCCAGCAGCTTAGCCCAGGGGGCTCGATACAATGAGCAGTTCTTC
CDR3 protein: CASSLAQGARYNEQFF
V gene: TRBV7-6
J gene: TRBJ2-1
D gene: TRBD1
clone size: few

CDR3 DNA: TGTGCCAGCAGCCGACGATCAGAGGGCTATGGCTACACCTTC
CDR3 protein: CASSRRSEGYGYTF
V gene: TRBV3-1
J gene: TRBJ1-2
D gene: .
clone size: .

CDR3 DNA: TGTGCCAGCAGTTTCCGACAGGGACAAGAGACCCAGTACTTC
CDR3 protein: CASSFRQGQETQYF
V gene: TRBV12-3/TRBV12-4
J gene: TRBJ2-5
D gene: TRBD1
clone size: .

CDR3 DNA: TGCAGTGCTAGATTCGGGAGCGGGGGGTACCGTGGGACCCAGTACTTC
CDR3 protein: CSARFGSGGYRGTQYF
V gene: TRBV20-1
J gene: TRBJ2-5
D gene: TRBD2
clone size: .

CDR3 DNA: TGCAGCGTGAGACAGGATTCCTACGAGCAGTACTTC
CDR3 protein: CSVRQDSYEQYF
V gene: TRBV29-1
J gene: TRBJ2-7
D gene: .
clone size: .

CDR3 DNA: TGTGCCAGCAGTTACGACAGGGCTAATTCACCCCTCCACTTT
CDR3 protein: CASSYDRANSPLHF
V gene: TRBV6-5
J gene: TRBJ1-6
D gene: TRBD1
clone size: few

CDR3 DNA: TGTGCCAGCAGCCAAGAATACCGGACCGAGGGCACAGATACGCAGTATTTT
CDR3 protein: CASSQEYRTEGTDTQYF
V gene: TRBV4-2
J gene: TRBJ2-3
D gene: .
clone size: .

CDR3 DNA: TGCAGTGCTAGTGGGGGTACAGGGTCAGCTCAGCCCCAGCATTTT
CDR3 protein: CSASGGTGSAQPQHF
V gene: TRBV20-1
J gene: TRBJ1-5
D gene: .
clone size: few

CDR3 DNA: TGTGCCAGCAGCTTAGAGAGGTTCGGTAATTCACCCCTCCACTTT
CDR3 protein: CASSLERFGNSPLHF
V gene: TRBV7-6
J gene: TRBJ1-6
D gene: .
clone size: many

CDR3 DNA: TGCAGTGCTAGAGCTGCGTCTAGCAATCAGCCCCAGCATTTT
CDR3 protein: CSARAASSNQPQHF
V gene: TRBV20-1
J gene: TRBJ1-5
D gene: .
clone size: .

CDR3 DNA: TGCGCCAGCAGCCTCCGGACTAGCGGGGGAGCCGGGTCAGAGACCCAGTACTTC
CDR3 protein: CASSLRTSGGAGSETQYF
V gene: TRBV4-1
J gene: TRBJ2-5
D gene: TRBD2
clone size: few